This T cell receptor beta chain was recorded in a study of T cells in Graves' hyperthyroidism and ophthalmopathy (dated by TCRdb to the late 2010s). For the wider study: Peripheral blood samples were taken at initial diagnosis, before any treatment was given. The paper reports TCR Vbeta CDR3 sequencing of some 140 peripheral blood samples: some 41 ophthalmopathy, fewer than 80 hyperthyroidism and 17 progressor patients. A discovery cohort of roughly 100 patients, about 43 with Graves' ophthalmopathy and over 55 with stable Graves' hyperthyroidism, was used to find distinguishing TCR V-J signatures. In addition, the study compared T-cell repertoires in thyroid tissue and in blood from 6 or 7 Graves' hyperthyroidism patients. The approximately 98 discovery patients were randomly divided into training and test sets at a 7:3 ratio. Once sampling was done, hyperthyroidism patients were given methimazole at a starting dose of 30 mg daily, whereas ophthalmopathy patients were given high-dose intravenous methylprednisolone. Prospective prediction of ophthalmopathy was tested in an independent validation cohort consisting of fewer than 20 hyperthyroidism patients and some 17 patients who later progressed to ophthalmopathy. The paper's findings and limits, for the study overall: In validation, progression to ophthalmopathy was predicted by the model with about 70% sensitivity and roughly 72% specificity, a median of around 6.5 months before onset. Ophthalmopathy was separated from stable hyperthyroidism by a 13 V-J signature model, with about 88% sensitivity and about 81% specificity obtained in cross-validation and 80%/75% obtained in testing. Sample size was not statistically predetermined, and investigators were not blinded to group allocation. Most expanded thyroid clonotypes (frequency above 0.001) were also found in blood, which suggests that blood repertoires may mirror thyroid immune responses.

TCR beta CDR3 regions were amplified from RNA transcripts. The first round of RT-PCR for the TCR CDR3 was performed with the HTBI primer set and the Qiagen OneStep RT-PCR kit. The libraries were constructed in a second round of multiplex PCR and then size-selected and purified. Sequencing of the libraries was done on an Illumina HiSeq2000 using paired-end 100 bp reads. The study's processing was this. Raw data were processed with SOAPnuke, discarding reads with adapters, uncalled bases, mean Phred below 15, or no exact constant-primer or identifier match. COPE v1.2.5 was used to merge high-quality paired reads, and clonotypes were defined as unique nucleotide sequences. MiTCR v1.1 was used to align the clonotypes against IMGT TRBV, TRBD and TRBJ reference segments. Analysis was restricted to V-J combinations with a frequency above 0.0001, which covered just over 98% of repertoires. A TCS score was defined as the ratio of F50 (clonal expansion) to E x V (chaos), with BLOSUM62-based TCRdist applied between CDR3 peptides within each V-J. Welch's t-statistics and random forest reduced roughly 530 V-J features to 13, which were used in a naive Bayes classifier (R e1071). The public sequencing data were trimmed at Q25 with fastp and processed into clonotypes with MiXCR by TCRdb, which kept only in-frame beta chains. One record per CDR3 amino acid sequence lists the most common genes and DNA. The V and J calls follow TCRdb's processing rather than the paper's. The sample data list 400,000 to 550,000 distinct CDR3 sequences, and around an eighth of these were observed just once. Of the sample, 15% to 20% falls within the top ten clones.

Reading the germline V gene gives CDR1 MNHNS and CDR2 SASEGT. From the cysteine up to the phenylalanine, the CDR3 has a length of 15 residues. This entry keeps only the CDR3 DNA: 45 bases, framed from base 1. Germline trimming amounts to 3 bases on V and 6 bases on J, with 8 as the count of junction bases outside the gene matches. Stable Graves' hyperthyroidism was defined as the absence of progression to ophthalmopathy over 18 months of follow-up. The hyperthyroidism patients were between 18 and 65 years old and newly diagnosed, with a disease duration of less than 2 months. Exclusion was applied to patients with uncontrolled infections, other autoimmune diseases, pregnancy or lactation. Diagnoses were established on the basis of clinical symptoms, serum thyroxine and TRAb, thyroid ultrasound, and orbital computed tomography. Ficoll-Paque density gradient centrifugation was used to isolate PBMCs from approximately 10 ml of fresh peripheral blood. Trizol reagent was used to extract total RNA, and RNA quality was then checked on an Agilent 2100 Bioanalyzer.

The sample holds many counts of this clonotype. Which antigen it targets is not known. Base-call qualities are not available, and no considerably larger clone is one nucleotide away. The sequenced sample was blood. The receptor's source is a woman under 30 with Graves' hyperthyroidism. This chain joins TRBV6-1 to TRBJ1-2, and TRBD1 aligns with 9 junction nucleotides. The CDR3 has the sequence CASSDGQGKSHGYTF. The base sequence is TGTGCCAGCAGTGATGGACAGGGGAAGTCCCATGGCTACACCTTC.